The source of this T cell receptor (beta chain) is a study of OX40 agonist ivuxolimab in advanced cancers. Using immunoSEQ multiplex PCR, the repertoire was profiled, and TCRdb retains in-frame clones only, with some absent. Among about 46,000 clones listed, 90% to 95% were seen once. V was shortened by 10 bases and J by 1 base, with 22 bases between the two germline ends. Germline CDR1 reads MNHNY; CDR2 reads SVGAGI (reference sequence). CDR3 length: 16 amino acids. The V call is TRBV6-6, the J call TRBJ1-1, with D hard to call. This clonotype originated in an adult with an advanced solid tumor such as melanoma, head and neck, liver or kidney cancer. Source: CD4+ or CD8+ T cells sorted from blood, taken in a trial of the OX40 agonist ivuxolimab. DNA for the CDR3: TGTGCCACTATAGCCAACCCCCGGGGAGGGAACACTGAAGCTTTCTTT. Its translation is CATIANPRGGNTEAFF.